Listed below are T cell receptor beta chains from one sample, sequenced in a study of CD8 T cells in Susac syndrome. In TCRdb, the immunoSEQ multiplex PCR reads were re-called with MiXCR into one record per CDR3 protein. The repertoire has over 150,000 distinct CDR3 sequences, roughly 95% of them found once; the top ten carry about 0.12%. Sequencing was performed on CD4+ T cells from PBMCs. All receptors come from a human donor with Susac syndrome. Both conserved end residues are trimmed from each CDR3. The size of a clone is reported for some rows only, either as once, few or many, or as a class for expanded clones.

CDR3: SVSGVFGGEKLF; V: TRBV29-1; J: TRBJ1-4; size: NA
CDR3: ASSQDRDRGASGANVLT; V: TRBV4-1; J: TRBJ2-6; size: NA
CDR3: ATRVSNEQF; V: TRBV24-1; J: TRBJ2-1; size: NA
CDR3: ASSVARGTSGTGELF; V: TRBV9; J: TRBJ2-2; size: NA
CDR3: ASTSTDGVSPLH; V: TRBV5-6; J: TRBJ1-6; size: NA
CDR3: ASASSSYNEQF; V: TRBV6-1; J: TRBJ2-1; size: NA
CDR3: ASSPSAFSGSLRYEQY; V: TRBV6-2/TRBV6-3; J: TRBJ2-7; size: NA
CDR3: ASSSSIGGWGEQF; V: TRBV7-9; J: TRBJ2-1; size: NA
CDR3: ASSYSGQTVSPLH; V: TRBV6-5; J: TRBJ1-6; size: NA
CDR3: ASSFLLHGTANTGELF; V: TRBV27; J: TRBJ2-2; size: NA
CDR3: ASSPVASSRDEQF; V: TRBV28; J: TRBJ2-1; size: NA
CDR3: SVGVGGAYEQY; V: TRBV29-1; J: TRBJ2-7; size: NA
CDR3: ASSQVTGAEAF; V: TRBV3-1; J: TRBJ1-1; size: NA
CDR3: SARGQRGTEAF; V: TRBV20-1; J: TRBJ1-1; size: once
CDR3: ASSPLWSDQPQH; V: TRBV7-9; J: TRBJ1-5; size: NA
CDR3: ASKGRGVDEQF; V: TRBV5-4; J: TRBJ2-1; size: NA
CDR3: ASSPGQGGTEAF; V: TRBV18; J: TRBJ1-1; size: few
CDR3: ASSMGGREAF; V: TRBV21-1; J: TRBJ1-1; size: NA
CDR3: ASSSGGVAGNTIY; V: TRBV5-1; J: TRBJ1-3; size: NA
CDR3: ASSHRGGQGYYGYT; V: TRBV23-1; J: TRBJ1-2; size: NA
CDR3: ARDNEQF; V: TRBV5-6; J: TRBJ2-1; size: NA
CDR3: AFGGPSGGYT; V: TRBV30; J: TRBJ1-2; size: NA
CDR3: ASSIERGPQH; V: TRBV19; J: TRBJ1-5; size: NA